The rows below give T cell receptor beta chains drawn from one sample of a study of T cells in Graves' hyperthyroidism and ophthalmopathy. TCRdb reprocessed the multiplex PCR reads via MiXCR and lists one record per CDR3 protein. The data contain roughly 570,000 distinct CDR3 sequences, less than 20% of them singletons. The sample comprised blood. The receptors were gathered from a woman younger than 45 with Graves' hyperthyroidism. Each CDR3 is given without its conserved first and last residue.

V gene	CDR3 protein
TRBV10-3	ATRRPRLNYGYT
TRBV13	ASSSGQGAGNYGYT
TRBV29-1	SVGQMETQY
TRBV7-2	ASSLVGGTNTGELF
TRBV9	ASSVGGSAAGVGQETQY
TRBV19	ASSAGQGAPQPQH
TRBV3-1	ASSLPLGGGDNEQF
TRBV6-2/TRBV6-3	ASRHRLAGGRETQY
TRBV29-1	SVARDRSYNEQF
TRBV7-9	ASSRLAGGLGDEQF
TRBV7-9	ASSEVGLAGNEQY
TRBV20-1	SAAFGQGGSHSPLH
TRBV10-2	ASRGGQGRYEQY
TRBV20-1	SARGGKRYNSPLH
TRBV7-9	ASSLKGSGGELF
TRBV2	AGSGPGGRDTQY
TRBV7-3	ASSLSSEVTGELF
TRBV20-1	SARGVQGADYGYT
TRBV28	ASSSSGRWGGETQY
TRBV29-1	SVDSQDIQY
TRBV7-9	ASSLARGQNYEQY
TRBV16	ASSQSRAADYEQY
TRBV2	ASTKNPGLVTGELF
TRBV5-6	ASRIGQTDGYT
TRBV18	ASSGLAGGSTGELF
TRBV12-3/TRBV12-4	ASRDRPNTEAF
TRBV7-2	ASSSRPGGRTNYGYT
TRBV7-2	ASSLAGSLGGYT
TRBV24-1	ATSDWTSAGYNEQF
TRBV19	ASSENRARDNEQF
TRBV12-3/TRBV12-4	ASSSGGSLEQY
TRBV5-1	ASSLARTDEQY
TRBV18	ASSPLGPEAF
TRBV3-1	ASSQGLAGAGELF
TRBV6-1	ASSPTPGHLQETQY
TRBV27	ASSFGGEQF
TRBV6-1	ASREKREFKDTQY
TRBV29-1	SVARGGGGADTQY
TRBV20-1	SAIREGNEQF
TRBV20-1	SASRDYYEQY
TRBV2	ASSGGDRGVNEQF
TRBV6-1	ASSTLGTSGSGSTDTQY
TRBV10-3	AIPTSRNSGANVLT
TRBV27	ASSSRSSGSAVAGQF
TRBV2	ATRNSGSVTDTQY
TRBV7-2	ASSLSWTVNQPQH
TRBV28	ASSQTSQETQY
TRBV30	AWTRGGTDTQY
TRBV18	ASSPPKGGLDTGELF
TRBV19	ASSIGTVSYEQY
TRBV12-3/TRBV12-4	ADRTSSNTGELF
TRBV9	ASSPTSGSGELF
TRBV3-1	ASSQDWGRNQPQH
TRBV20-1	SAQRQGATEAF